The present entry profiles one TCR beta chain with its context. Its matching antigen is unknown. This sample is part of a study of graft-versus-host responses after intestinal transplantation. Study-level information: For approximately three years after anti-thymocyte globulin induction, all recipients took tacrolimus and steroids. Findings of the study overall: GvH clones appeared in recipient marrow, some first in ileum or blood. Early post-transplant declines in HvG were associated with peak levels of circulating GvH clones.

Method: immunoSEQ multiplex PCR; TCRdb's copy keeps in-frame clones and lacks some. The table lists over 70,000 clones, around 87% of them singletons. This CDR3 contains 15 residues. Germline CDR1 reads MNHEY; CDR2 reads SVGAGI. The V and J ends lost 2 bases and 4 bases respectively, with 11 bases between them. The source is a human donor who was the organ donor for an intestinal transplant. The sample here was unstimulated CD8+ T cells sorted from spleen or lymph node cells, taken before transplant. The V gene is TRBV6-5, the J gene TRBJ2-2; the D gene is possibly TRBD2 (6 bases). The CDR3 DNA is TGTGCCAGCAGTTACACTAGCTCGGGCACCGGGGAGCTGTTTTTT. It codes for CASSYTSSGTGELFF.